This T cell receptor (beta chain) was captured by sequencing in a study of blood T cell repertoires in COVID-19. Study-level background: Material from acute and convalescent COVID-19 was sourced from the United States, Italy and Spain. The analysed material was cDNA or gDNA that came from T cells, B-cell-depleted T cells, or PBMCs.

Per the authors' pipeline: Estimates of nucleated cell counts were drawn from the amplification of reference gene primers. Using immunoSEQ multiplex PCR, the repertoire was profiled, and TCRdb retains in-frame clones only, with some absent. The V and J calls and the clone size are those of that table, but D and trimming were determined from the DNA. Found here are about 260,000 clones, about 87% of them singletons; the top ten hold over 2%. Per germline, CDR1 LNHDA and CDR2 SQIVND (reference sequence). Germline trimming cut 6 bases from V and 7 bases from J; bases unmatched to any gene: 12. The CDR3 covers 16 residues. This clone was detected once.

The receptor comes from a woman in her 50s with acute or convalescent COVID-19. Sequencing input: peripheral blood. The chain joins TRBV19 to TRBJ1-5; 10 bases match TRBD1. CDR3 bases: TGTGCCAGTAGGGACAGGGGGGTAGGGGCGTCCCAGCCCCAGCATTTT. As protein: CASRDRGVGASQPQHF.